These T cell receptor beta chains were read from a single sample in a study of T-cell memory formation after mild COVID-19. TCRdb reanalysed the 5' RACE reads using MiXCR and keeps one entry per CDR3 protein. The data show a few hundred thousand distinct CDR3 sequences, roughly 15% seen once. Sequenced input: PBMCs or a T cell subset sorted from them (not recorded which). The receptors come from a man aged 18 to 30 who had mild COVID-19 (a few samples of this study predate the infection). Cell type and time point are not known. Both conserved end residues are part of each CDR3. The D gene is left open where the match is weak. Some rows have no size entry. The others give once, few or many, or a class for an expanded clone.

CDR3 length: 14
V gene: TRBV4-3
clone size: few
J gene: TRBJ1-1
D gene: NA
CDR3 protein: CASSSQGGHTEAFF
CDR3 DNA: TGCGCCAGCAGCTCCCAGGGTGGGCACACTGAAGCTTTCTTT

CDR3 length: 14
V gene: TRBV5-1
clone size: NA
J gene: TRBJ2-3
D gene: NA
CDR3 protein: CASSFSGAEDTQYF
CDR3 DNA: TGCGCCAGCAGCTTCTCGGGGGCGGAGGATACGCAGTATTTT

CDR3 length: 14
V gene: TRBV6-1
clone size: NA
J gene: TRBJ1-2
D gene: NA
CDR3 protein: CASSYQGSGSGYTF
CDR3 DNA: TGTGCCAGCAGTTATCAGGGAAGTGGCTCTGGCTACACCTTC

CDR3 length: 13
V gene: TRBV29-1
clone size: NA
J gene: TRBJ2-4
D gene: NA
CDR3 protein: CSVEVGWGDIQYF
CDR3 DNA: TGCAGCGTTGAAGTCGGATGGGGGGACATTCAGTACTTC

CDR3 length: 14
V gene: TRBV7-2
clone size: few
J gene: TRBJ1-6
D gene: NA
CDR3 protein: CASSLRIGGSPLHF
CDR3 DNA: TGTGCCAGCAGCTTACGGATTGGAGGTTCACCCCTCCACTTT

CDR3 length: 13
V gene: TRBV7-2
clone size: few
J gene: TRBJ2-3
D gene: NA
CDR3 protein: CASSSSDEKTQYF
CDR3 DNA: TGTGCCAGCAGCTCCTCAGACGAGAAGACGCAGTATTTT

CDR3 length: 15
V gene: TRBV7-2
clone size: few
J gene: TRBJ1-2
D gene: TRBD1
CDR3 protein: CASSLGQIINYGYTF
CDR3 DNA: TGTGCCAGCAGCTTGGGACAGATAATTAACTATGGCTACACCTTC

CDR3 length: 14
V gene: TRBV3-1
clone size: few
J gene: TRBJ1-6
D gene: TRBD1
CDR3 protein: CASSLQGASPPLHF
CDR3 DNA: TGTGCCAGCAGCCTACAGGGGGCCTCCCCGCCCCTCCACTTT

CDR3 length: 15
V gene: TRBV2
clone size: NA
J gene: TRBJ2-3
D gene: TRBD2
CDR3 protein: CASTPSGGPTDTQYF
CDR3 DNA: TGTGCCAGCACCCCTAGCGGGGGGCCGACAGATACGCAGTATTTT

CDR3 length: 15
V gene: TRBV7-2
clone size: few
J gene: TRBJ2-2
D gene: NA
CDR3 protein: CASRPRFANTGELFF
CDR3 DNA: TGTGCCAGCAGGCCTCGATTCGCGAACACCGGGGAGCTGTTTTTT

CDR3 length: 13
V gene: TRBV20-1
clone size: NA
J gene: TRBJ1-6
D gene: NA
CDR3 protein: CSGRSSYNSPLHF
CDR3 DNA: TGCAGTGGAAGGAGCTCCTATAATTCACCCCTCCACTTT

CDR3 length: 13
V gene: TRBV6-2/TRBV6-3
clone size: NA
J gene: TRBJ1-2
D gene: NA
CDR3 protein: CASSYTALYGYTF
CDR3 DNA: TGTGCCAGCAGTTATACCGCTCTCTATGGCTACACCTTC

CDR3 length: 13
V gene: TRBV4-1
clone size: NA
J gene: TRBJ1-1
D gene: NA
CDR3 protein: CASSERFTAEAFF
CDR3 DNA: TGCGCCAGCAGCGAAAGGTTTACGGCTGAAGCTTTCTTT

CDR3 length: 16
V gene: TRBV6-5
clone size: few
J gene: TRBJ2-3
D gene: TRBD1
CDR3 protein: CASRSRGTGFTDTQYF
CDR3 DNA: TGTGCCAGCAGATCCCGAGGGACAGGATTCACAGATACGCAGTATTTT

CDR3 length: 15
V gene: TRBV2
clone size: NA
J gene: TRBJ2-3
D gene: NA
CDR3 protein: CASSPGVGEIDTQYF
CDR3 DNA: TGTGCCAGCAGCCCGGGGGTAGGGGAAATAGATACGCAGTATTTT

CDR3 length: 15
V gene: TRBV20-1
clone size: NA
J gene: TRBJ2-3
D gene: TRBD2
CDR3 protein: CSATGSGGAVDTQYF
CDR3 DNA: TGCAGTGCTACCGGTAGCGGGGGGGCAGTAGATACGCAGTATTTT

CDR3 length: 14
V gene: TRBV20-1
clone size: few
J gene: TRBJ1-2
D gene: TRBD1
CDR3 protein: CSAKWTGSSYGYTF
CDR3 DNA: TGCAGTGCTAAGTGGACAGGGTCGAGCTATGGCTACACCTTC

CDR3 length: 17
V gene: TRBV10-3
clone size: NA
J gene: TRBJ2-5
D gene: NA
CDR3 protein: CAISDPGARVQQETQYF
CDR3 DNA: TGTGCCATCAGTGACCCGGGGGCGCGGGTCCAGCAAGAGACCCAGTACTTC

CDR3 length: 15
V gene: TRBV5-1
clone size: many
J gene: TRBJ1-5
D gene: NA
CDR3 protein: CASSLVSGGNQPQHF
CDR3 DNA: TGCGCCAGCAGCTTGGTGTCAGGGGGCAATCAGCCCCAGCATTTT

CDR3 length: 13
V gene: TRBV28
clone size: few
J gene: TRBJ1-1
D gene: TRBD1
CDR3 protein: CASGDYRGTEAFF
CDR3 DNA: TGTGCCAGCGGAGATTACAGGGGAACTGAAGCTTTCTTT

CDR3 length: 16
V gene: TRBV7-9
clone size: few
J gene: TRBJ1-5
D gene: NA
CDR3 protein: CASSLSSGPRNQPQHF
CDR3 DNA: TGTGCCAGCAGCTTATCCTCGGGGCCCCGGAATCAGCCCCAGCATTTT

CDR3 length: 14
V gene: TRBV19
clone size: NA
J gene: TRBJ2-1
D gene: NA
CDR3 protein: CASSIQARNNEQFF
CDR3 DNA: TGTGCCAGTAGTATACAGGCGCGAAACAATGAGCAGTTCTTC

CDR3 length: 15
V gene: TRBV7-2
clone size: NA
J gene: TRBJ2-3
D gene: NA
CDR3 protein: CASSPTALYTDTQYF
CDR3 DNA: TGTGCCAGCAGCCCGACTGCCCTCTACACAGATACGCAGTATTTT

CDR3 length: 13
V gene: TRBV7-6
clone size: NA
J gene: TRBJ2-2
D gene: TRBD2
CDR3 protein: CASSAGGARELYF
CDR3 DNA: TGTGCCAGCAGCGCCGGGGGGGCCCGGGAGCTGTATTTT

CDR3 length: 12
V gene: TRBV6-6
clone size: few
J gene: TRBJ2-7
D gene: NA
CDR3 protein: CASSYSRYEQYF
CDR3 DNA: TGTGCCAGCAGTTACTCGAGGTACGAGCAGTACTTC

CDR3 length: 16
V gene: TRBV7-2
clone size: NA
J gene: TRBJ2-3
D gene: TRBD1
CDR3 protein: CASSLVKDRGIGTQYF
CDR3 DNA: TGTGCCAGCAGCTTAGTCAAAGACAGGGGAATAGGTACGCAGTATTTT

CDR3 length: 16
V gene: TRBV20-1
clone size: few
J gene: TRBJ2-1
D gene: TRBD2
CDR3 protein: CSARARTSGGASEQFF
CDR3 DNA: TGCAGTGCTAGAGCGAGGACTAGCGGGGGGGCGAGTGAGCAGTTCTTC

CDR3 length: 15
V gene: TRBV5-1
clone size: NA
J gene: TRBJ2-2
D gene: NA
CDR3 protein: CASSLGLTITGELFF
CDR3 DNA: TGCGCCAGCAGCTTGGGACTAACAATTACCGGGGAGCTGTTTTTT

CDR3 length: 14
V gene: TRBV2
clone size: NA
J gene: TRBJ1-3
D gene: NA
CDR3 protein: CASSEGPDKNTIYF
CDR3 DNA: TGTGCCAGCAGTGAAGGGCCCGACAAAAACACCATATATTTT

CDR3 length: 13
V gene: TRBV4-1
clone size: NA
J gene: TRBJ2-7
D gene: NA
CDR3 protein: CASSQAGFYEQYF
CDR3 DNA: TGCGCCAGCAGCCAAGCGGGTTTCTACGAGCAGTACTTC

CDR3 length: 14
V gene: TRBV27
clone size: few
J gene: TRBJ2-7
D gene: NA
CDR3 protein: CASSRKGWTYEQYF
CDR3 DNA: TGTGCCAGCAGTCGAAAGGGCTGGACCTACGAGCAGTACTTC

CDR3 length: 16
V gene: TRBV12-3/TRBV12-4
clone size: NA
J gene: TRBJ2-7
D gene: TRBD1
CDR3 protein: CASSLESGTGGYEQYF
CDR3 DNA: TGTGCCAGCAGTTTAGAGTCCGGGACAGGGGGATACGAGCAGTACTTC

CDR3 length: 13
V gene: TRBV18
clone size: NA
J gene: TRBJ1-5
D gene: NA
CDR3 protein: CASSPYSGMPQHF
CDR3 DNA: TGTGCCAGCTCACCATACAGCGGTATGCCCCAGCATTTT

CDR3 length: 16
V gene: TRBV7-6
clone size: many
J gene: TRBJ2-2
D gene: NA
CDR3 protein: CASSLRSGENTGELFF
CDR3 DNA: TGTGCCAGCAGCTTAAGGTCCGGGGAAAACACCGGGGAGCTGTTTTTT

CDR3 length: 14
V gene: TRBV24-1
clone size: NA
J gene: TRBJ2-1
D gene: NA
CDR3 protein: CATSDFGGAGEQFF
CDR3 DNA: TGTGCCACCAGTGATTTTGGGGGGGCCGGTGAGCAGTTCTTC

CDR3 length: 14
V gene: TRBV28
clone size: NA
J gene: TRBJ1-5
D gene: NA
CDR3 protein: CASSLVGSNQTQHF
CDR3 DNA: TGTGCCAGCAGTTTGGTTGGCAGCAATCAGACCCAGCATTTT

CDR3 length: 17
V gene: TRBV24-1
clone size: few
J gene: TRBJ2-1
D gene: TRBD2
CDR3 protein: CATSEGSGRRGGNEQFF
CDR3 DNA: TGTGCCACCAGTGAAGGGTCCGGGCGGCGGGGGGGCAATGAGCAGTTCTTC

CDR3 length: 12
V gene: TRBV24-1
clone size: NA
J gene: TRBJ1-2
D gene: NA
CDR3 protein: CATSDMGHGYTF
CDR3 DNA: TGTGCCACCAGTGATATGGGACATGGCTACACCTTC

CDR3 length: 12
V gene: TRBV29-1
clone size: many
J gene: TRBJ2-5
D gene: NA
CDR3 protein: CSVTGAQETQYF
CDR3 DNA: TGCAGCGTTACCGGGGCACAAGAGACCCAGTACTTC

CDR3 length: 13
V gene: TRBV5-6
clone size: NA
J gene: TRBJ2-5
D gene: NA
CDR3 protein: CASSYGLGGTQYF
CDR3 DNA: TGTGCCAGCAGCTACGGACTAGGGGGGACCCAGTACTTC

CDR3 length: 14
V gene: TRBV6-2/TRBV6-3
clone size: NA
J gene: TRBJ1-1
D gene: TRBD1
CDR3 protein: CASSRTTGGTEAFF
CDR3 DNA: TGTGCCAGCAGTCGTACGACAGGGGGGACTGAAGCTTTCTTT

CDR3 length: 14
V gene: TRBV6-5
clone size: NA
J gene: TRBJ1-6
D gene: TRBD1
CDR3 protein: CASSRQGGESPLHF
CDR3 DNA: TGTGCCAGCAGTCGACAGGGTGGTGAATCACCCCTCCACTTT

CDR3 length: 13
V gene: TRBV4-3
clone size: NA
J gene: TRBJ2-7
D gene: NA
CDR3 protein: CASSQDSTYEQYF
CDR3 DNA: TGCGCCAGCAGCCAAGACTCAACCTACGAGCAGTACTTC

CDR3 length: 15
V gene: TRBV30
clone size: few
J gene: TRBJ1-3
D gene: NA
CDR3 protein: CAWAGLGSSGNTIYF
CDR3 DNA: TGTGCCTGGGCAGGGCTAGGGAGCTCTGGAAACACCATATATTTT

CDR3 length: 14
V gene: TRBV6-1
clone size: few
J gene: TRBJ1-5
D gene: NA
CDR3 protein: CASPGAPSNQPQHF
CDR3 DNA: TGTGCCAGCCCGGGAGCACCCAGCAATCAGCCCCAGCATTTT

CDR3 length: 16
V gene: TRBV21-1
clone size: NA
J gene: TRBJ2-5
D gene: NA
CDR3 protein: CASSKAGLADLETQYF
CDR3 DNA: TGTGCCAGCAGCAAAGCCGGACTAGCTGATCTTGAGACCCAGTACTTC

CDR3 length: 15
V gene: TRBV4-1
clone size: NA
J gene: TRBJ1-2
D gene: NA
CDR3 protein: CASSHVGQPLYGYTF
CDR3 DNA: TGCGCCAGCAGCCACGTTGGACAGCCTCTCTATGGCTACACCTTC

CDR3 length: 14
V gene: TRBV10-3
clone size: few
J gene: TRBJ2-5
D gene: NA
CDR3 protein: CAISESTQGTTQYF
CDR3 DNA: TGTGCCATCAGTGAGTCTACGCAAGGGACTACCCAGTACTTC

CDR3 length: 14
V gene: TRBV6-5
clone size: once
J gene: TRBJ1-1
D gene: NA
CDR3 protein: CASSYSAVNTEAFF
CDR3 DNA: TGTGCCAGCAGTTACTCGGCTGTGAACACTGAAGCTTTCTTT

CDR3 length: 18
V gene: TRBV7-8
clone size: NA
J gene: TRBJ2-3
D gene: NA
CDR3 protein: CASSSRRADFLSTDTQYF
CDR3 DNA: TGTGCCAGCAGCTCCCGGAGGGCGGACTTTTTAAGCACAGATACGCAGTATTTT

CDR3 length: 15
V gene: TRBV6-5
clone size: NA
J gene: TRBJ1-1
D gene: NA
CDR3 protein: CASSSSRGGNTEAFF
CDR3 DNA: TGTGCCAGCAGTTCATCCCGCGGCGGGAACACTGAAGCTTTCTTT

CDR3 length: 15
V gene: TRBV20-1
clone size: NA
J gene: TRBJ2-3
D gene: TRBD2
CDR3 protein: CSASLGGAGADTQYF
CDR3 DNA: TGCAGTGCTAGTCTCGGGGGGGCGGGGGCAGATACGCAGTATTTT

CDR3 length: 13
V gene: TRBV12-3/TRBV12-4
clone size: NA
J gene: TRBJ1-2
D gene: TRBD1
CDR3 protein: CASRKGQSYGYTF
CDR3 DNA: TGTGCCAGCAGGAAGGGACAGTCCTATGGCTACACCTTC

CDR3 length: 18
V gene: TRBV7-2
clone size: NA
J gene: TRBJ2-2
D gene: TRBD2
CDR3 protein: CASRTETLAGGFTGELFF
CDR3 DNA: TGTGCCAGCAGAACCGAGACCCTAGCGGGGGGGTTCACCGGGGAGCTGTTTTTT

CDR3 length: 19
V gene: TRBV3-1
clone size: NA
J gene: TRBJ2-3
D gene: NA
CDR3 protein: CASSQEVGWDRRYPDTQYF
CDR3 DNA: TGTGCCAGCAGCCAAGAAGTCGGGTGGGACCGCCGGTATCCAGATACGCAGTATTTT